The 20 T cell receptor beta chains in this list originate from one sample, sequenced in a study of shared clonotypes between healthy human individuals. Libraries were prepared by immunoSEQ multiplex PCR; TCRdb keeps only in-frame clonotypes and omits some of them. There are about 2 million clones in the sample; roughly 96% occur only once, and roughly 0.13% lies in the top ten. Sequencing was done on a sample of naive CD4+ T cells sorted from blood. Subset here: CD45RA+ positively selected. These receptor sequences come from a man between 18 and 35 years old in good health.

With regard to this clone: In the same sample, other DNA sequences code for this CDR3. This chain uses TRBV28 with TRBJ1-6; no reliable D call. The germline V gene encodes CDR1 MDHEN and CDR2 SYDVKM. The CDR3 spans 12 residues. Trimming pared 3 bases from V and 6 bases from J, leaving 3 bases between. DNA for the CDR3: TGTGCCAGCAGTTTGGCTAATTCACCCCTCCACTTT. Translation gives CASSLANSPLHF.

The chain joins TRBV6-5 to TRBJ2-7, with 9 bases aligning to TRBD2. The CDR3 contains 13 residues. Germline trimming cut 10 bases from V and 2 bases from J; bases unmatched to any gene: 6. Per germline, CDR1 MNHEY and CDR2 SVGAGI. The CDR3 region is CATQTSGTYEQYF. CDR3 nucleotides: TGTGCCACCCAGACTAGCGGCACCTACGAGCAGTACTTC.

This chain joins TRBV4-1 and TRBJ2-3; 11 bases agree with TRBD2. CDR1 and CDR2 (germline): MGHRA, YSYEKL. J was trimmed by 1 base and V by 3 bases; bases with no gene match: 6. The CDR3 sequence is 17 residues long. The CDR3 sequence: CASSQTPTSGGTDTQYF. The CDR3 DNA reads TGCGCCAGCAGCCAGACCCCGACTAGCGGGGGCACAGATACGCAGTATTTT.

V usage is TRBV28 and J usage is TRBJ1-3; D is unclear. CDR1 is MDHEN and CDR2 is SYDVKM in the germline V gene. This CDR3 has 16 residues. V lost 5 bases to trimming and J lost 0 bases, with 14 bases between them. The CDR3 nucleotides read TGTGCCAGCAGTCCCCGCGGGAGGAGCTCTGGAAACACCATATATTTT. It specifies CASSPRGRSSGNTIYF. Complete variable domain (other parts from reference TRBV28 and TRBJ1-3): DVKVTQSSRYLVKRTGEKVFLECVQDMDHENMFWYRQDPGLGLRLIYFSYDVKMKEKGDIPEGYSVSREKKERFSLILESASTNQTSMYLCASSPRGRSSGNTIYFGEGSWLTVV.

The V and J genes are TRBV29-1 and TRBJ2-1; D not certain. Germline CDR1 is SQVTM and CDR2 is ANQGSEA. V was shortened by 6 bases and J by 0 bases, with 12 bases between the two germline ends. There are 14 residues in the CDR3. CDR3 protein: CSVQRATSYNEQFF. The CDR3 nucleotides are TGCAGCGTCCAAAGGGCGACCTCCTACAATGAGCAGTTCTTC.

The chain couples TRBV5-6 to TRBJ2-3, with D hard to call. The CDR3 extends over 16 amino acids. Trimming removed 0 bases from V and 0 bases from J, with 11 bases in between. CDR1 and CDR2 from the germline V gene are SGHDT and YYEEEE. CDR3 DNA: TGTGCCAGCAGCTTGGCCGGTATGACTAGCACAGATACGCAGTATTTT. The encoded protein is CASSLAGMTSTDTQYF.

The rearrangement links TRBV5-6 to TRBJ1-2, with 9 bases identical to TRBD1. V lost 4 bases, J lost 0 bases, and 4 bases stayed unmatched. CDR1 SGHDT and CDR2 YYEEEE come from the germline V gene. This CDR3 is built from 15 residues. The CDR3 spells CASSTGTGTNYGYTF. In nucleotides, the CDR3 is TGTGCCAGCAGCACCGGGACAGGGACTAACTATGGCTACACCTTC.

The chain couples TRBV25-1 to TRBJ1-2; D remains ambiguous. Germline CDR1 and CDR2: MGHDK and SYGVNS. The ends were cut back, 4 bases at V and 4 bases at J, with 16 bases in the middle. The CDR3 consists of 15 residues. In DNA, the CDR3 is TGTGCCAGCAGTGTACAGACGGGGTCGTCCTATGGCTACACCTTC. It codes for CASSVQTGSSYGYTF.

The rearrangement uses TRBV4-1 and TRBJ1-3; D gene unclear. Trimming shortened V by 2 bases and J by 3 bases, and 5 bases separated the two germline ends. This CDR3 has 13 residues. Germline V gene lookup returns CDR1 MGHRA and CDR2 YSYEKL. This chain's CDR3 is CASSQLHGNTIYF. The CDR3 nucleotides read TGCGCCAGCAGCCAACTGCATGGAAACACCATATATTTT.

The chain joins TRBV19 to TRBJ2-3, with 11 nucleotides matching TRBD2. The CDR3 runs to 17 residues. The J segment lost 2 bases and the V segment lost 5 bases, leaving 9 bases of the junction unmatched. The germline V gene has CDR1 LNHDA and CDR2 SQIVND (reference sequence). DNA of the CDR3: TGTGCCAGTAGTCCCCGGACTAGCGGGCCCATCACAGATACGCAGTATTTT. Translation: CASSPRTSGPITDTQYF.

The chain links TRBV4-2 to TRBJ1-6; 7 nucleotides match TRBD1. Germline trimming cut 3 bases from V and 6 bases from J; bases unmatched to any gene: 5. The germline gives CDR1 LGHNA, CDR2 YNFKEQ. The CDR3 is made up of 15 amino acids. This CDR3 is CASSHDRDSNSPLHF. The CDR3 bases are TGTGCCAGCAGCCATGACCGGGACAGTAATTCACCCCTCCACTTT.

V gene TRBV7-9 combines with J gene TRBJ2-5, with 7 bases fitting TRBD1. V lost 4 bases and J lost 5; bases outside the gene matches: 13. The CDR3 runs to 16 residues. Germline values: CDR1 SEHNR, CDR2 FQNEAQ (reference sequence). The CDR3 sequence is CASSSADRTGRETQYF. The CDR3 region has the DNA TGTGCCAGCAGCTCAGCGGACAGGACGGGCCGGGAGACCCAGTACTTC.

The rearrangement joins TRBV6-5 to TRBJ1-6; no clear D. Germline CDR1 and CDR2: MNHEY and SVGAGI. V lost 0 bases to trimming and J lost 9 bases, with 12 bases between them. The CDR3 extends over 15 amino acids. The CDR3 region is CASSYSWAGGSPLHF. The CDR3 nucleotides read TGTGCCAGCAGTTACTCGTGGGCCGGTGGTTCACCCCTCCACTTT.

This chain uses TRBV28 with TRBJ1-2; D call uncertain. The CDR3 runs 14 residues. V lost 6 bases and J lost 7, with 18 bases in between. Germline CDR1 reads MDHEN; CDR2 reads SYDVKM. In DNA form, the CDR3 reads TGTGCCAGCAGCCTAACCTTAGTGCTCGGTGGCTACACCTTC. Translation gives CASSLTLVLGGYTF.

The chain has TRBV2 and TRBJ2-1, with 10 bases fitting TRBD1. J lost 8 bases, V lost 6 bases, and 16 bases had no gene match. The CDR3 contains 17 residues. Germline-derived CDR1 and CDR2 are SNHLY and FYNNEI. The CDR3 nucleotides read TGTGCCAGCAGCCCCGTTGACAGGGGGCTTCTTTCGGATGAGCAGTTCTTC. This encodes CASSPVDRGLLSDEQFF.

The rearrangement uses TRBV14 and TRBJ2-1, with D possibly called TRBD1 or TRBD2 (6 bases each). V shed 6 bases and J shed 0 bases, with 18 bases lying between them. The CDR3 covers 17 residues. Germline V gene lookup returns CDR1 SGHDN and CDR2 FVKESK. The CDR3 DNA sequence: TGTGCCAGCAGACGAACAGGGTTGCGGGACTCCTACAATGAGCAGTTCTTC. This codes for CASRRTGLRDSYNEQFF.

J is TRBJ2-7 and V is TRBV9, with 8 bases matching TRBD1. In germline, CDR1 is SGDLS, CDR2 YYNGEE. The CDR3 spans 16 residues. The J segment lost 5 bases and the V segment lost 0 bases, leaving 10 bases of the junction unmatched. The CDR3 is CASSVGLDRASNEQYF. For the CDR3, the DNA is TGTGCCAGCAGCGTAGGGCTGGACAGGGCATCGAACGAGCAGTACTTC. Full variable domain (rest looked up from reference TRBV9 and TRBJ2-7): DSGVTQTPKHLITATGQRVTLRCSPRSGDLSVYWYQQSLDQGLQFLIQYYNGEERAKGNILERFSAQQFPDLHSELNLSSLELGDSALYFCASSVGLDRASNEQYFGPGTRLTVT.

J is TRBJ2-3 and V is TRBV9, with 14 nucleotides matching TRBD2. In germline, CDR1 is SGDLS, CDR2 YYNGEE. With V trimmed by 3 bases and J by 4 bases, 4 bases remained unmatched. The CDR3 extends over 16 amino acids. The CDR3 DNA is TGTGCCAGCAGCGCCGGGACTAGCGGGAGCGCAGATACGCAGTATTTT. Protein product: CASSAGTSGSADTQYF. Based on the CDR3 plus reference TRBV9 and TRBJ2-3, the full variable domain is DSGVTQTPKHLITATGQRVTLRCSPRSGDLSVYWYQQSLDQGLQFLIQYYNGEERAKGNILERFSAQQFPDLHSELNLSSLELGDSALYFCASSAGTSGSADTQYFGPGTRLTVL.

The rearrangement joins TRBV30 to TRBJ1-6, with TRBD1 as a possible D gene (5 bases). The CDR3 length is 11 residues. Germline values: CDR1 GTSNPN, CDR2 SVGIG (reference sequence). The CDR3 sequence: CAATRGSPLHF. Here the CDR3 DNA reads TGTGCTGCGACTAGGGGTTCACCCCTCCACTTT.

The sample holds one count of this clone. This sequence joins TRBV9 and TRBJ1-1; D not certain. The CDR3 is made up of 13 amino acids. With 4 bases removed from V and 5 bases from J, the gap between germline ends came to 12 bases. Germline V gene lookup returns CDR1 SGDLS and CDR2 YYNGEE. This CDR3 is CASSSHPETEAFF. CDR3 DNA sequence: TGTGCCAGCAGCTCCCACCCCGAGACTGAAGCTTTCTTT.